Below are 29 T cell receptor beta chains sequenced from a single sample in a study of cytomegalovirus exposure and HLA in healthy donors. Researchers ran the PCR with 60 Vbeta and 13 Jbeta primers. Here immunoSEQ multiplex PCR was the method, and the copy in TCRdb shows in-frame clones only, minus some. The sample shows around 300,000 clones, under 80% of them seen only once. The specimen was PBMCs. The source is a female donor in good health and CMV-seronegative.

V gene TRBV11-2 combines with J gene TRBJ1-2, with 7 bases fitting TRBD1. In germline, CDR1 is SGHAT, CDR2 FQNNGV. The length of the CDR3 is 15 residues. V was clipped by 0 bases and J by 6 bases; unmatched bases: 7. CDR3 coding DNA: TGTGCCAGCAGCTTAGATCCGACAGGGTCGGATGGCTACACCTTC. Its translation is CASSLDPTGSDGYTF.

The chain joins TRBV5-1 to TRBJ2-5, with 7 bases that match TRBD2. The CDR3 consists of 16 residues. Per the germline V gene, CDR1 is SGHRS and CDR2 is YFSETQ. Losses at the gene ends were 0 bases for V and 2 bases for J; bases not matched to a gene: 7. The CDR3 nucleotides read TGCGCCAGCAGCTTGGGGTTCAGCGGGATGCAAGAGACCCAGTACTTC. Its protein is CASSLGFSGMQETQYF.

The genes are TRBV28 and TRBJ2-3, with 7 bases aligning to TRBD2. Germline assignment: CDR1 MDHEN and CDR2 SYDVKM. Losses at the gene ends were 11 bases for V and 0 bases for J; bases not matched to a gene: 5. The CDR3 is 13 residues long. CDR3 loop: CAVRESSTDTQYF. CDR3 bases: TGTGCCGTGCGGGAGTCTAGCACAGATACGCAGTATTTT.

The V call is TRBV30, the J call TRBJ2-5; the D gene is possibly TRBD2 (5 bases). The better agreement between TRBJ2-7 and the DNA end casts doubt on the J call. Germline V gene data show CDR1 as GTSNPN and CDR2 as SVGIG (reference sequence). The CDR3 totals 11 residues. CDR3: CAWSWEYEQYF. CDR3 in DNA: TGTGCCTGGAGTTGGGAGTACGAGCAGTACTTC.

The rearrangement links TRBV27 to TRBJ2-7; 9 bases agree with TRBD1. Looked up from germline, CDR1 is MNHEY and CDR2 is SMNVEV (reference sequence). The CDR3 is 14 amino acids. Germline trimming cut 2 bases from V and 6 bases from J; bases unmatched to any gene: 5. CDR3 nucleotide sequence: TGTGCCAGCAGTTTAGGGACAGGGAGTTCCGAGCAGTACTTC. It yields the protein CASSLGTGSSEQYF.

As concerns this clone: Other DNA variants within this sample encode the same CDR3. This chain connects TRBV6-5 to TRBJ1-4, with D perhaps TRBD1 (6 bases). This CDR3 is built from 16 residues. V lost 2 bases, J lost 0 bases, and 10 bases lay in between. Germline V lookup: CDR1 MNHEY, CDR2 SVGAGI. CDR3 nucleotide sequence: TGTGCCAGCAGTTACCAGGGGCAGCCAACTAATGAAAAACTGTTTTTT. This translates into CASSYQGQPTNEKLFF.

This rearrangement joins TRBV27 to TRBJ2-3, with 11 nucleotides matching TRBD2. Germline CDR1 reads MNHEY; CDR2 reads SMNVEV (reference sequence). Trimming at V came to 7 bases and at J to 3 bases, leaving 6 bases not matched to a gene. CDR3 size: 15 residues. The CDR3 DNA is TGTGCCAGCACCTTAGCGGGAGGGCGAACAGATACGCAGTATTTT. This gives the protein CASTLAGGRTDTQYF.

The rearrangement joins TRBV6-5 to TRBJ2-7, with 9 bases identical to TRBD2. V lost 6 bases to trimming and J lost 9 bases; unmatched junction nucleotides: 9. CDR3 length: 13 residues. Germline CDR1 MNHEY, CDR2 SVGAGI. The CDR3 nucleotides read TGTGCCAGCAGACCTGGGCGGGGGGGAGGGCAGTACTTC. It is translated as CASRPGRGGGQYF.

The CDR3 spells CASSSSGTGDGYTF. Written as DNA, the CDR3 is TGTGCCAGCAGTTCTTCCGGGACAGGGGATGGCTACACCTTC. J is TRBJ1-2 and V is TRBV28; 10 nucleotides line up with TRBD1. Germline CDR1 and CDR2: MDHEN and SYDVKM. The CDR3 has 14 residues. Trimming at V came to 4 bases and at J to 6 bases, leaving 5 bases not matched to a gene.

V is TRBV5-1 and J is TRBJ2-1; the match to TRBD2 covers 7 bases. Trimming at V came to 5 bases and at J to 7 bases, leaving 9 bases not matched to a gene. This CDR3 spans 14 amino acids. The germline V gene encodes CDR1 SGHRS and CDR2 YFSETQ. CDR3 DNA: TGCGCCAGCAGTATCGGTCACGGGGGGAATGAGCAGTTCTTC. The encoded protein is CASSIGHGGNEQFF.

The rearrangement links TRBV2 to TRBJ2-1, with 12 bases lining up with TRBD2. In germline, CDR1 is SNHLY, CDR2 FYNNEI. This CDR3 comprises 18 residues. J lost 9 bases, V lost 2 bases, and 14 bases had no gene match. The chain's CDR3 is CASSERAGQLAGGGEQFF. The CDR3 nucleotides are TGTGCCAGCAGTGAACGGGCAGGCCAACTAGCGGGAGGAGGTGAGCAGTTCTTC.

V gene TRBV28 combines with J gene TRBJ2-7; maybe TRBD1 (6 bases). The CDR3 is made up of 14 amino acids. V lost 7 bases and J lost 6, with 19 bases in between. The germline V gene has CDR1 MDHEN and CDR2 SYDVKM. Here the CDR3 DNA reads TGTGCCAGCACCGTTGACAGGCCAGTCGGCGAGCAGTACTTC. Its protein is CASTVDRPVGEQYF.

The V call is TRBV4-1, the J call TRBJ2-1; D might be TRBD2 (5 bases). Trimming left V 4 bases short and J 3 bases short, with 16 bases between. The CDR3 consists of 16 residues. From germline, CDR1 is MGHRA and CDR2 YSYEKL. CDR3: CASSPPGGRRYNEQFF. CDR3 nucleotide sequence: TGCGCCAGCAGCCCTCCAGGAGGCAGACGCTACAATGAGCAGTTCTTC.

The sample holds one count of this clone. The J gene is TRBJ1-2, the V gene TRBV11-3, with 7 bases aligning to TRBD1. The junction had 17 bases not matched to a gene; V was cut back by 0 bases and J by 4 bases. Germline CDR1 reads SGHNT; CDR2 reads YENEEA. This CDR3 spans 19 amino acids. CDR3 protein: CASSLEVAGGTVGIYGYTF. Written as DNA, the CDR3 is TGTGCCAGCAGCTTAGAAGTTGCAGGGGGTACCGTAGGGATCTATGGCTACACCTTC.

The chain links TRBV28 to TRBJ2-3, with D unclear. The germline V and J ends were trimmed by 7 bases and 2 bases, with 10 bases remaining between them. The CDR3 totals 13 residues. Germline V gene lookup returns CDR1 MDHEN and CDR2 SYDVKM. CDR3 protein: CASTPVLTDTQYF. The CDR3 coding sequence is TGTGCCAGCACCCCCGTCCTCACAGATACGCAGTATTTT.

This rearrangement joins TRBV2 to TRBJ2-1, with 9 positions matching TRBD2. This CDR3 is 15 amino acids long. Trimming took 6 bases from V and 8 from J; bases not matched to a gene: 11. The germline V gene encodes CDR1 SNHLY and CDR2 FYNNEI. CDR3 protein: CASRDIAGASDEQFF. DNA for the CDR3: TGTGCCAGCAGGGACATAGCGGGAGCATCTGATGAGCAGTTCTTC.

This chain joins TRBV2 and TRBJ1-4; TRBD1 agrees at 8 bases. There are 17 residues in the CDR3. CDR1 SNHLY and CDR2 FYNNEI come from the germline V gene. The junction had 9 bases not matched to a gene; V was cut back by 6 bases and J by 0 bases. CDR3 residues: CASRAGQGVSTNEKLFF. CDR3 DNA: TGTGCCAGCAGGGCCGGACAGGGAGTGTCAACTAATGAAAAACTGTTTTTT.

The chain has TRBV4-2 and TRBJ2-7; 11 nucleotides match TRBD2. This CDR3 region has 17 residues. Germline V gene lookup returns CDR1 LGHNA and CDR2 YNFKEQ. Trimming took 4 bases from V and 4 from J; bases not matched to a gene: 12. The CDR3 nucleotides are TGTGCCAGCAGCCCAAGTTTACTAGCGGGAGCTAGGTACGAGCAGTACTTC. It encodes CASSPSLLAGARYEQYF.

This chain connects TRBV7-9 to TRBJ2-2; 8 bases map to TRBD1. J lost 3 bases, V lost 9 bases, and 3 bases had no gene match. The CDR3 extends over 13 amino acids. The germline CDR1 and CDR2 sequences are SEHNR and FQNEAQ (reference sequence). The CDR3 reads CASTGGDTGELFF. As DNA, the CDR3 is TGTGCCAGTACAGGGGGTGACACCGGGGAGCTGTTTTTT. Full variable domain (remainder filled in from reference TRBV7-9 and TRBJ2-2): DTGVSQNPRHKITKRGQNVTFRCDPISEHNRLYWYRQTLGQGPEFLTYFQNEAQLEKSRLLSDRFSAERPKGSFSTLEIQRTEQGDSAMYLCASTGGDTGELFFGEGSRLTVL.

The V and J genes are TRBV21-1 and TRBJ2-7; the table's TRBD1 call for D was not verified on the DNA. TRBV21-1 represents a pseudogene. CDR3 size: 13 residues. The CDR3 DNA reads as TGTGCCAGCAGACCGGACAGGGCCTACGAGCAGTACTTC. Translated, it gives CASRPDRAYEQYF.

This clone was recorded a few times. V is TRBV9 and J is TRBJ2-2, with 8 bases that match TRBD2. The V gene's germline CDR1 is SGDLS and CDR2 YYNGEE. The CDR3 has 16 residues. V lost 0 bases, J lost 6 bases, and 7 bases stayed unmatched. In DNA form, the CDR3 reads TGTGCCAGCAGCGTAGTATTCGGGAGGGCCGCCGGGGAGCTGTTTTTT. Residues: CASSVVFGRAAGELFF.

The chain links TRBV4-1 to TRBJ2-3; TRBD2 matches at 9 bases. Germline CDR1 reads MGHRA; CDR2 reads YSYEKL. V was clipped by 1 base and J by 5 bases; unmatched bases: 10. This CDR3 is 17 amino acids long. The CDR3 spells CASSQGPVAGVRDTQYF. The CDR3 region has the DNA TGCGCCAGCAGCCAAGGCCCAGTAGCGGGAGTGAGAGATACGCAGTATTTT.

This rearrangement joins TRBV9 to TRBJ1-2, with 9 bases identical to TRBD1. Germline trimming cut 0 bases from V and 8 bases from J; bases unmatched to any gene: 8. The CDR3 sequence is 15 residues long. CDR1 SGDLS and CDR2 YYNGEE come from the germline V gene. The CDR3: CASSVGQGDTRGYTF. CDR3 DNA: TGTGCCAGCAGCGTAGGACAGGGGGATACTCGAGGCTACACCTTC. Variable domain in full (rest from reference TRBV9 and TRBJ1-2): DSGVTQTPKHLITATGQRVTLRCSPRSGDLSVYWYQQSLDQGLQFLIQYYNGEERAKGNILERFSAQQFPDLHSELNLSSLELGDSALYFCASSVGQGDTRGYTFGSGTRLTVV.

The chain uses TRBV7-9 and TRBJ1-1; weak D call: TRBD1 (6 bases). V lost 6 bases and J lost 3, with 14 bases in between. Germline V gene lookup returns CDR1 SEHNR and CDR2 FQNEAQ (reference sequence). The CDR3 consists of 14 residues. CDR3 protein: CASRVGQTYTEAFF. CDR3 in DNA: TGTGCCAGCAGGGTGGGACAAACTTACACTGAAGCTTTCTTT.

CDR3 loop: CASSYSRGAGQPQHF. CDR3 bases: TGTGCCAGCAGTTACTCCCGGGGGGCTGGACAGCCCCAGCATTTT. The chain is built from TRBV6-5 and TRBJ1-5; TRBD1 might be the D (6 bases). V was clipped by 0 bases and J by 7 bases, with 13 bases between them. Per germline, CDR1 MNHEY and CDR2 SVGAGI. This CDR3 has 15 residues.

With respect to this clone: At the DNA level, this CDR3 is encoded by other sequences in the same sample as well. The V call is TRBV5-1, the J call TRBJ1-2; tentative D call: TRBD1 (6 bases). Trimming removed 4 bases at V and 0 bases at J, with 13 bases between. The CDR3 spans 15 residues. Germline V gene lookup returns CDR1 SGHRS and CDR2 YFSETQ. The CDR3 spells CASSLDRTPNYGYTF. The DNA of the CDR3 is TGCGCCAGCAGCCTGGACAGAACTCCTAACTATGGCTACACCTTC.

The V gene is TRBV6-1, the J gene TRBJ1-2; the D gene is possibly TRBD1 (6 bases). The length of the CDR3 is 15 residues. Per germline, CDR1 MNHNS and CDR2 SASEGT. Trimming pared 5 bases from V and 5 bases from J, leaving 18 bases between. This CDR3 reads CASSTGSATVYGYTF. CDR3 DNA: TGTGCCAGCAGTACAGGGAGCGCGACTGTTTATGGCTACACCTTC.

The sample holds a few counts of this clone. The rearrangement links TRBV5-6 to TRBJ1-4; no clear D. CDR3 length: 18 residues. V was clipped by 1 base and J by 2 bases, with 18 bases between them. The germline gives CDR1 SGHDT, CDR2 YYEEEE. The CDR3 DNA is TGTGCCAGCAGCTTGAAGCTCGACATCCAAAGCACTAATGAAAAACTGTTTTTT. Translated, it gives CASSLKLDIQSTNEKLFF.

On this clone itself: A junction boundary mismatches the germline segment, possibly from a read error. The chain couples TRBV7-9 to TRBJ1-2, with D unclear. This CDR3 spans 13 amino acids. The germline V gene encodes CDR1 SEHNR and CDR2 FQNEAQ (reference sequence). CDR3 residues: CSSSLPTLYGYTF. In DNA form, the CDR3 reads TGTTCCAGCAGCCTGCCGACTCTCTATGGCTACACCTTC.